These T cell receptor beta chains were read from a single sample in a study of blood T cells in healthy people across ages. One entry per CDR3 protein results from TCRdb running MiXCR on the 5' RACE reads. The top ten hold 29% of the sample, which has about 320,000 distinct CDR3 sequences, roughly 27% seen once. Sequenced input: blood. The origin of the receptors is a woman between 70 and 85 years old in good health. CDR3s include the opening cysteine and the closing phenylalanine or tryptophan. The order of the fields is D gene, clone size, V gene, J gene, CDR3 protein, CDR3 DNA. The D gene is left open where the match is weak. Clone size, where shown, is once, few, many, or a class for clones that have expanded.

>-|many|TRBV28|TRBJ1-4
CASSTLPTKTAEKLFF
TGTGCCAGCAGTACACTACCGACCAAGACTGCCGAAAAACTGTTTTTT
>TRBD1|few|TRBV20-1|TRBJ1-6
CSAKIPGRGDSPLHF
TGCAGTGCGAAGATTCCGGGCAGGGGGGACTCACCCCTCCACTTT
>TRBD1|few|TRBV28|TRBJ2-5
CASSPTGVQETQYF
TGTGCCAGCAGTCCTACAGGGGTCCAAGAGACCCAGTACTTC
>-|-|TRBV5-1|TRBJ2-5
CASSYGLLQETQYF
TGCGCCAGCAGCTACGGACTGCTCCAAGAGACCCAGTACTTC
>-|many|TRBV14|TRBJ2-1
CASSQDWDKGQFF
TGTGCCAGCAGCCAAGACTGGGACAAGGGGCAGTTCTTC
>TRBD2|-|TRBV5-6|TRBJ2-7
CASSLSGRGEQYF
TGTGCCAGCAGCTTAAGCGGGAGAGGCGAGCAGTACTTC
>TRBD1|-|TRBV19|TRBJ1-4
CASSSGQPPPKLFF
TGTGCCAGTAGCTCGGGACAGCCGCCCCCAAAACTGTTTTTT
>TRBD1|-|TRBV20-1|TRBJ2-1
CSARGGARGNEQFF
TGCAGTGCTAGAGGGGGCGCCAGGGGGAATGAGCAGTTCTTC
>TRBD1|-|TRBV12-3/TRBV12-4|TRBJ2-7
CASSVDRGIYEQYF
TGTGCCAGCTCCGTCGACAGGGGGATCTACGAGCAGTACTTC
>TRBD1|many|TRBV20-1|TRBJ1-4
CSARTGANEKLFF
TGCAGTGCCAGGACAGGGGCTAATGAAAAACTGTTTTTT
>TRBD1|many|TRBV29-1|TRBJ2-5
CSATGDSETQYF
TGCAGCGCGACAGGGGATTCGGAGACCCAGTACTTC
>-|few|TRBV11-2|TRBJ2-7
CASSLRTGEQYF
TGTGCCAGCAGCTTAAGAACAGGCGAGCAGTACTTC
>-|-|TRBV14|TRBJ2-7
CASSQDAARVAHEQYF
TGTGCCAGCAGCCAAGACGCTGCCAGGGTGGCCCACGAGCAGTACTTC
>TRBD2|few|TRBV4-1|TRBJ2-1
CASRTSGSHEQFF
TGCGCCAGCAGGACTAGCGGGAGTCATGAGCAGTTCTTC
>-|once|TRBV11-2|TRBJ1-1
CASSPQGIGWTEAFF
TGTGCCAGCAGCCCCCAGGGGATAGGGTGGACTGAAGCTTTCTTT
>TRBD1|few|TRBV7-9|TRBJ1-4
CASSRDSPTNEKLFF
TGTGCCAGCAGCCGGGACAGTCCCACTAATGAAAAACTGTTTTTT
>TRBD1|-|TRBV9|TRBJ1-2
CASSVSGGRQGFGYTF
TGTGCCAGCAGCGTGTCGGGCGGGAGACAGGGGTTTGGCTACACCTTC
>TRBD2|-|TRBV11-2|TRBJ2-4
CASSRTAGGGLAKNIQYF
TGTGCCAGCAGCCGAACCGCGGGGGGCGGCTTAGCCAAAAACATTCAGTACTTC
>TRBD1|-|TRBV29-1|TRBJ1-3
CSATGTGGFSGNTIYF
TGCAGCGCCACCGGGACAGGGGGTTTCTCTGGAAACACCATATATTTT
>-|-|TRBV7-7|TRBJ1-1
CASNLSLNTEAFF
TGTGCTAGCAACTTAAGTCTGAACACTGAAGCTTTCTTT
>-|-|TRBV9|TRBJ2-5
CASSRDFPETQYF
TGTGCCAGCAGCCGGGACTTTCCAGAGACCCAGTACTTC
>-|few|TRBV11-3|TRBJ2-7
CASSLDGGTEQYF
TGTGCCAGCAGCTTAGACGGCGGAACCGAGCAGTACTTC
>-|-|TRBV9|TRBJ1-3
CASSGTEGSFGNTIYF
TGTGCCAGCAGCGGTACCGAAGGGAGTTTCGGAAACACCATATATTTT
>-|few|TRBV20-1|TRBJ2-5
CSASPTVRIETQYF
TGCAGTGCTAGCCCGACAGTAAGAATAGAGACCCAGTACTTC
>TRBD1|-|TRBV28|TRBJ1-1
CASRRDRVAGAFF
TGTGCCAGCAGGCGCGACAGGGTTGCCGGAGCTTTCTTT
>-|-|TRBV10-3|TRBJ1-5
CAISDGNQPQHF
TGTGCCATCAGTGACGGCAATCAGCCCCAGCATTTT
>-|-|TRBV7-3|TRBJ2-2
CASSPTGGTGELFF
TGTGCCAGCAGCCCAACTGGGGGCACCGGGGAGCTGTTTTTT
>TRBD1|-|TRBV9|TRBJ1-2
CASSGAGTGTHYTF
TGTGCCAGCAGCGGGGCCGGGACAGGGACTCACTACACCTTC
>-|few|TRBV6-1|TRBJ1-6
CASSTAGFDSPLHF
TGTGCCAGCAGCACTGCGGGGTTTGATTCACCCCTCCACTTT
>TRBD1|-|TRBV20-1|TRBJ2-5
CSARYTGAQETQYF
TGCAGTGCTAGATACACAGGGGCCCAAGAGACCCAGTACTTC
>-|few|TRBV6-1|TRBJ2-1
CASSPQTVQNEQFF
TGTGCCAGCAGTCCGCAGACAGTCCAGAATGAGCAGTTCTTC
>TRBD2|-|TRBV5-1|TRBJ2-3
CASSFLAGVQYRTDTQYF
TGCGCCAGCAGCTTTCTAGCGGGAGTCCAGTATCGCACAGATACGCAGTATTTT
>-|few|TRBV10-3|TRBJ2-1
CAIEQGSSYNEQFF
TGTGCCATCGAGCAGGGCAGCTCCTACAATGAGCAGTTCTTC
>TRBD1|-|TRBV12-3/TRBV12-4|TRBJ2-7
CASSYSGTGSPEQYF
TGTGCCAGCAGTTACTCCGGGACAGGGTCCCCTGAGCAGTACTTC
>-|-|TRBV4-1|TRBJ1-4
CASSQGRAGEKLFF
TGCGCCAGCAGCCAAGGGCGGGCTGGGGAAAAACTGTTTTTT
>TRBD2|-|TRBV7-3|TRBJ2-3
CASSLTSGIRDTQYF
TGTGCCAGCAGCTTGACTAGCGGGATTAGAGATACGCAGTATTTT
>-|few|TRBV27|TRBJ2-7
CASSSSGSRDYEQYF
TGTGCCAGCAGTTCGTCAGGGTCTAGGGACTACGAGCAGTACTTC
>-|few|TRBV4-1|TRBJ2-2
CASRRAGITGELFF
TGCGCCAGCAGGAGGGCAGGGATCACCGGGGAGCTGTTTTTT
>TRBD1|few|TRBV29-1|TRBJ2-7
CSPRYRTGTEQYF
TGCAGCCCTAGATATCGGACAGGCACCGAGCAGTACTTC
>-|-|TRBV12-3/TRBV12-4|TRBJ2-4
CASSSGDTSIRNIQYF
TGTGCCAGCAGTTCCGGGGACACTTCAATTCGGAACATTCAGTACTTC
>-|-|TRBV18|TRBJ2-3
CASSPSSGGITDTQYF
TGTGCCAGCTCACCCTCGTCAGGGGGGATCACAGATACGCAGTATTTT
>-|few|TRBV13|TRBJ1-6
CASSLEGNSPLHF
TGTGCCAGCAGCTTAGAAGGAAATTCACCCCTCCACTTT
>-|-|TRBV18|TRBJ1-2
CASASGVGYGYTF
TGTGCCAGTGCCAGCGGCGTCGGGTATGGCTACACCTTC
>TRBD1|hyperexpanded|TRBV20-1|TRBJ2-5
CSARGGQGAKMGETQYF
TGCAGTGCCAGAGGAGGACAGGGTGCCAAGATGGGAGAGACCCAGTACTTC
>-|few|TRBV20-1|TRBJ2-3
CSAPKGVTGTQYF
TGCAGTGCCCCCAAGGGGGTAACAGGTACGCAGTATTTT
>TRBD2|-|TRBV7-2|TRBJ2-3
CASSPNSGGTDTQYF
TGTGCCAGCAGCCCCAATAGCGGGGGTACAGATACGCAGTATTTT
>-|-|TRBV7-9|TRBJ1-6
CASSRLRDLEPLHF
TGTGCCAGCAGCCGATTGAGAGATCTTGAACCCCTCCACTTT
>-|few|TRBV29-1|TRBJ2-2
CSVGNSGELFF
TGCAGCGTTGGAAATTCCGGGGAGCTGTTTTTT
>-|-|TRBV7-2|TRBJ2-5
CASSPRGGSETQYF
TGTGCCAGCAGCCCAAGGGGGGGTTCCGAGACCCAGTACTTC
>-|many|TRBV5-1|TRBJ1-1
CASSNRNMNTEAFF
TGCGCCAGCAGTAATCGGAACATGAACACTGAAGCTTTCTTT
>-|many|TRBV5-1|TRBJ2-5
CASSLSSGGEETQYF
TGCGCCAGCAGCTTGAGCAGCGGAGGGGAAGAGACCCAGTACTTC
>TRBD1|few|TRBV6-6|TRBJ1-1
CACRHYRTGLNTEAFF
TGTGCCTGCAGGCACTACCGGACAGGGCTGAACACTGAAGCTTTCTTT
>-|few|TRBV27|TRBJ2-3
CASSKRQSTDTQYF
TGTGCCAGCAGTAAAAGGCAGAGCACAGATACGCAGTATTTT